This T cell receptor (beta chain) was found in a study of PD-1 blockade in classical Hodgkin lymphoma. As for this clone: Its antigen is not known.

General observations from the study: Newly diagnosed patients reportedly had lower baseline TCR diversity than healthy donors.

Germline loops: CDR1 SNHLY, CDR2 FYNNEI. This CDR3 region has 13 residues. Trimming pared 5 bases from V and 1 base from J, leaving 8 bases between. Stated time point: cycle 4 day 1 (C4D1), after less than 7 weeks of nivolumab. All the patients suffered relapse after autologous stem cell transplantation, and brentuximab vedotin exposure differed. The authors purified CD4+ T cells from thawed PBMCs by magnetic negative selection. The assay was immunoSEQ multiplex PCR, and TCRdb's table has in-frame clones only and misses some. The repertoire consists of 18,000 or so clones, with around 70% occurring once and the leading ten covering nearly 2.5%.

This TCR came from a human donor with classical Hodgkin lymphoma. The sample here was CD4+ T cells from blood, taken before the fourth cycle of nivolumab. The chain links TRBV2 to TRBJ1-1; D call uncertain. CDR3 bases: TGTGCCAGCAGTCTACACGGGAACACTGAAGCTTTCTTT. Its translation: CASSLHGNTEAFF.